The 26 T cell receptor beta chains below were found in one sample sequenced in a study of identifying expanded T cells in peripheral blood. Assay used: immunoSEQ multiplex PCR; TCRdb lists only in-frame clones, some missing. The sample holds about 78,000 clones; just under 85% are singletons and the top ten take about 20%. The specimen sequenced was blood. These receptor sequences come from a person between 18 and 75 years old in good health.

This clone has a single count. The rearrangement uses TRBV5-8 and TRBJ2-2; D possibly corresponds to TRBD2 (5 bases). Germline CDR1 and CDR2: SGHTS and YDEGEE. The CDR3 covers 14 residues. Trimming stripped 3 bases from V and 4 bases from J, with 10 bases between. The CDR3, as DNA: TGTGCCAGCAGCTCCCGGAGGACCACCGGGGAGCTGTTTTTT. This encodes CASSSRRTTGELFF.

The V call is TRBV19, the J call TRBJ1-2, with D hard to call. The CDR3 loop spans 13 amino acids. V dropped 3 bases and J dropped 8 bases, with 13 bases sitting between them. Germline V gives CDR1 LNHDA, CDR2 SQIVND (reference sequence). The CDR3 loop is CASSMAGLEGYTF. CDR3 in DNA: TGTGCCAGTAGTATGGCGGGATTAGAAGGCTACACCTTC. Variable domain in full (rest from reference TRBV19 and TRBJ1-2): DGGITQSPKYLFRKEGQNVTLSCEQNLNHDAMYWYRQDPGQGLRLIYYSQIVNDFQKGDIAEGYSVSREKKESFPLTVTSAQKNPTAFYLCASSMAGLEGYTFGSGTRLTVV.

The count of this clone is one. The J gene is TRBJ2-1, the V gene TRBV5-1; D gene uncertain. This CDR3 is built from 16 residues. V dropped 5 bases and J dropped 0 bases, with 15 bases sitting between them. CDR1 is SGHRS and CDR2 is YFSETQ in the germline V gene. CDR3 region: CASSPTAPSSYNEQFF. The CDR3 region has the DNA TGCGCCAGCAGTCCTACGGCTCCGAGCTCCTACAATGAGCAGTTCTTC.

The V and J genes are TRBV10-2 and TRBJ2-2; D possibly matches TRBD1 or TRBD2 (5 bases each). Trimming removed 4 bases at V and 5 bases at J, with 23 bases between. Germline CDR1 reads WSHSY; CDR2 reads SAAADI. The CDR3 has 18 residues. The CDR3 DNA sequence: TGCGCCAGCAGTGGTCTGCACCGGGACCACGGGTGGACCGGGGAGCTGTTTTTT. Translation gives CASSGLHRDHGWTGELFF.

This chain links TRBV18 with TRBJ2-3, with D unclear. CDR1 and CDR2 (germline): KGHSH, LQKENI. The V end was cut by 2 bases, the J end by 2 bases, with 8 bases between. The CDR3 loop spans 14 amino acids. CDR3 DNA sequence: TGTGCCAGCTCACCAGCTCGGAACACAGATACGCAGTATTTT. This sequence encodes CASSPARNTDTQYF.

The J gene is TRBJ2-5, the V gene TRBV6-6; 7 nucleotides match TRBD1. Germline V lookup: CDR1 MNHNY, CDR2 SVGAGI (reference sequence). V shed 6 bases, J shed 4 bases, and the junction held 8 bases outside the gene matches. CDR3 length equals 14 residues. CDR3 region: CASSLQGSVETQYF. The CDR3 DNA reads TGTGCCAGCAGCTTACAGGGGTCGGTAGAGACCCAGTACTTC.

The chain recombines TRBV7-9 with TRBJ1-4, with TRBD1 matching 10 bases. The junction had 10 bases not matched to a gene; V was cut back by 4 bases and J by 8 bases. The CDR3 is 16 amino acids. Germline V CDR1 and CDR2: SEHNR, FQNEAQ (reference sequence). CDR3 loop: CASSSSRQGAREKLFF. DNA for the CDR3: TGTGCCAGCAGCTCGTCCAGACAGGGGGCGAGGGAAAAACTGTTTTTT.

The chain links TRBV5-5 to TRBJ2-3; unclear D gene. The CDR3 runs to 16 residues. Trimming pared 0 bases from V and 2 bases from J, leaving 13 bases between. Per germline, CDR1 SGHKS and CDR2 YYEKEE (reference sequence). The CDR3 protein is CASSLELVLSTDTQYF. The CDR3 bases are TGTGCCAGCAGCTTGGAGCTAGTACTTTCCACAGATACGCAGTATTTT.

This chain joins TRBV27 and TRBJ2-7, with 13 bases lining up with TRBD2. This CDR3 has 15 amino acids. From germline, CDR1 is MNHEY and CDR2 SMNVEV (reference sequence). J lost 4 bases, V lost 5 bases, and 5 bases had no gene match. CDR3 DNA sequence: TGTGCCAGCAGTCTGCGGACTAGCGGGAGTTACGAGCAGTACTTC. It specifies CASSLRTSGSYEQYF.

The chain joins TRBV4-2 to TRBJ2-3; no reliable D call. Germline CDR1 and CDR2: LGHNA and YNFKEQ. V lost 2 bases, J lost 4 bases, and 13 bases lay in between. The CDR3 has 15 residues. The CDR3 nucleotides read TGTGCCAGCAGCCAACAGGCCTCACTCGCAGATACGCAGTATTTT. Protein product: CASSQQASLADTQYF.

V is TRBV30 and J is TRBJ1-4; D unclear. This CDR3 is built from 15 residues. Germline loops: CDR1 GTSNPN, CDR2 SVGIG (reference sequence). The V gene lost 0 bases and the J gene lost 7 bases, with 15 bases spanning the gap. CDR3 DNA sequence: TGTGCCTGGAGTGTAGGAGAGGGTAGAGGTGAAAAACTGTTTTTT. Translated, it gives CAWSVGEGRGEKLFF.

In the case of this clone: One end of the junction varies from germline; a read error may be responsible. The V and J genes are TRBV7-6 and TRBJ2-2, with D possibly called TRBD1 or TRBD2 (5 bases each). This CDR3 region has 18 residues. Germline CDR1 and CDR2: SGHVS and FNYEAQ. The CDR3 reads CAGSLVQGMGANTGELFF. Here the CDR3 DNA reads TGTGCCGGCAGCTTAGTCCAGGGTATGGGAGCGAACACCGGGGAGCTGTTTTTT.

J is TRBJ2-7 and V is TRBV10-3, with 9 positions matching TRBD1. Germline loops: CDR1 ENHRY, CDR2 SYGVKD. V gave up 3 bases and J gave up 5 bases; unmatched junction bases: 14. The CDR3 extends over 17 amino acids. CDR3: CAISDALPGTGRHEQYF. The CDR3 coding sequence is TGTGCCATCAGTGATGCCCTCCCGGGGACAGGGAGGCACGAGCAGTACTTC.

The J gene is TRBJ1-5, the V gene TRBV5-8; 7 bases align to TRBD1. V lost 5 bases to trimming and J lost 4 bases; unmatched junction nucleotides: 12. In germline, CDR1 is SGHTS, CDR2 YDEGEE. The CDR3 is 16 amino acids. The chain's CDR3 is CASSPGQAYLNQPQHF. Here the CDR3 DNA reads TGTGCCAGCAGTCCCGGACAGGCGTACCTAAATCAGCCCCAGCATTTT.

The J gene is TRBJ2-3, the V gene TRBV28; no clear D. CDR3 length: 12 amino acids. Looked up from germline, CDR1 is MDHEN and CDR2 is SYDVKM. The ends were cut back, 5 bases at V and 6 bases at J, with 9 bases in the middle. The CDR3 DNA follows: TGTGCCAGCAGTCCGGTTGGGGATACGCAGTATTTT. Translating it yields CASSPVGDTQYF.

The chain employs TRBV6-5 and TRBJ2-7; 7 bases are shared with TRBD1. The junction had 7 bases not matched to a gene; V was cut back by 7 bases and J by 1 base. CDR1 and CDR2 (germline): MNHEY, SVGAGI. The CDR3 runs 14 residues. Written as DNA, the CDR3 is TGTGCCAGCACAGGGGGACAAGGATCCTACGAGCAGTACTTC. Protein sequence: CASTGGQGSYEQYF.

The chain joins TRBV5-1 to TRBJ1-4, with TRBD1 identical over 7 bases. After removal of 8 bases from V and 5 bases from J, the junction contained 6 bases not matched to a gene. The germline V gene has CDR1 SGHRS and CDR2 YFSETQ. The CDR3 is 13 amino acids. The CDR3 loop reads CASSDRKNEKLFF. The CDR3 DNA reads TGCGCCAGTTCGGACAGGAAGAATGAAAAACTGTTTTTT.

The chain has TRBV7-2 and TRBJ2-7; D not certain. CDR1 and CDR2 (germline): SGHTA, FQGNSA. The CDR3 loop spans 13 amino acids. V was cut by 2 bases and J by 2 bases, with 7 bases left in between. CDR3 amino acids: CASSLTVTYEQYF. CDR3 sequence (DNA): TGTGCCAGCAGCTTAACAGTTACCTACGAGCAGTACTTC.

The chain combines TRBV10-3 with TRBJ2-1; possible D gene TRBD2, 6 bases. V lost 0 bases and J lost 13, with 22 bases in between. CDR1 is ENHRY, CDR2 SYGVKD, per germline. The CDR3 is 16 amino acids. The CDR3 here is CAISESLHELATSQFF. The CDR3 DNA follows: TGTGCCATCAGTGAGTCGTTACACGAGCTAGCGACGTCCCAGTTCTTC.

The chain has TRBV5-4 and TRBJ1-1; D not resolved. Trimming stripped 0 bases from V and 0 bases from J, with 3 bases between. This CDR3 spans 13 amino acids. The V gene's germline CDR1 is SGHNT and CDR2 YYREEE (reference sequence). The CDR3 DNA sequence: TGTGCCAGCAGCTTGGCATTGAACACTGAAGCTTTCTTT. Amino acids: CASSLALNTEAFF.

V and J are TRBV11-3 and TRBJ2-7, with 12 bases that match TRBD1. Losses at the gene ends were 3 bases for V and 5 bases for J; bases not matched to a gene: 8. This CDR3 spans 16 amino acids. The germline V gene has CDR1 SGHNT and CDR2 YENEEA. In DNA form, the CDR3 reads TGTGCCAGCAGCTTCTCCAGGGGGACAGGGGGCGACGAGCAGTACTTC. Its protein is CASSFSRGTGGDEQYF.

The chain uses TRBV28 and TRBJ2-1; D may be TRBD2 (6 bases). CDR1 and CDR2 from the germline V gene are MDHEN and SYDVKM. This CDR3 is 17 amino acids long. V was trimmed by 5 bases and J by 5 bases, leaving 22 bases between them. The CDR3 DNA is TGTGCCAGCAGTCCCGCGTTTTTTGCGGGACTTGACAATGAGCAGTTCTTC. Its protein is CASSPAFFAGLDNEQFF. Full variable domain (remainder filled in from reference TRBV28 and TRBJ2-1): DVKVTQSSRYLVKRTGEKVFLECVQDMDHENMFWYRQDPGLGLRLIYFSYDVKMKEKGDIPEGYSVSREKKERFSLILESASTNQTSMYLCASSPAFFAGLDNEQFFGPGTRLTVL.

This rearrangement joins TRBV25-1 to TRBJ2-7; 9 nucleotides match TRBD1. Germline lookup yields CDR1 MGHDK and CDR2 SYGVNS. This CDR3 region has 17 residues. Germline trimming cut 6 bases from V and 4 bases from J; bases unmatched to any gene: 16. CDR3 nucleotide sequence: TGTGCCAGCAGCAACCTCGAGGCGGGACAGGGACGATACGAGCAGTACTTC. Its protein product is CASSNLEAGQGRYEQYF.

This rearrangement joins TRBV5-4 to TRBJ1-2; unclear D gene. V lost 3 bases to trimming and J lost 8 bases, with 11 bases between them. Germline lookup yields CDR1 SGHNT and CDR2 YYREEE (reference sequence). CDR3 size: 12 residues. Here the CDR3 DNA reads TGTGCCAGCAGCTGGGGTTCGGAAGGCTACACCTTC. Translated, it gives CASSWGSEGYTF.

V and J are TRBV7-3 and TRBJ2-7, with D perhaps TRBD2 (5 bases). This CDR3 comprises 16 residues. Germline V lookup: CDR1 SGHTA, CDR2 FQGTGA. The V end lost 5 bases, the J end lost 6 bases, and 23 bases lay between the germline ends. CDR3 region: CASSPRYGGVLSEQYF. In DNA, the CDR3 is TGTGCCAGCAGCCCCCGCTACGGAGGTGTATTAAGCGAGCAGTACTTC.

The chain combines TRBV7-2 with TRBJ2-5; 8 nucleotides align to TRBD1. Per germline, CDR1 SGHTA and CDR2 FQGNSA. The V gene end was trimmed by 5 bases and the J gene end by 4 bases; junction bases not matched to a gene: 6. The CDR3 is 14 residues long. CDR3 protein: CASSERQGAETQYF. CDR3 DNA: TGTGCCAGCAGCGAACGTCAGGGGGCAGAGACCCAGTACTTC.